The next 5 T cell receptor beta chains were all read from a single sample in a study of T cell changes during pregnancy in multiple sclerosis. This table comes from immunoSEQ multiplex PCR, and its TCRdb copy is limited to in-frame clones, with some not included. The sample holds about 81,000 clones; 94% are singletons and the top ten take approximately 2.4%. Source: peripheral blood, taken in the third trimester of pregnancy. These receptors came from a female donor with multiple sclerosis, enrolled in a pregnancy study.

The rearrangement joins TRBV19 to TRBJ2-7, with 9 bases fitting TRBD2. Per germline, CDR1 LNHDA and CDR2 SQIVND (reference sequence). This CDR3 is built from 18 residues. Trimming took 0 bases from V and 0 from J; bases not matched to a gene: 9. CDR3 in amino acids: CASSIEPLASGTSYEQYF. In DNA, the CDR3 is TGTGCCAGTAGTATAGAACCCCTGGCTAGCGGGACCTCCTACGAGCAGTACTTC. The full variable domain, completed using reference TRBV19 and TRBJ2-7, is DGGITQSPKYLFRKEGQNVTLSCEQNLNHDAMYWYRQDPGQGLRLIYYSQIVNDFQKGDIAEGYSVSREKKESFPLTVTSAQKNPTAFYLCASSIEPLASGTSYEQYFGPGTRLTVT.

This rearrangement joins TRBV19 to TRBJ1-5; no clear D. V dropped 3 bases and J dropped 3 bases, with 12 bases sitting between them. There are 15 residues in the CDR3. From germline, CDR1 is LNHDA and CDR2 SQIVND (reference sequence). The CDR3 bases are TGTGCCAGTAGTATTCTTCAGGAACCCAATCAGCCCCAGCATTTT. Encoded protein: CASSILQEPNQPQHF.

This sequence joins TRBV9 and TRBJ2-7; 9 bases map to TRBD2. V was clipped by 0 bases and J by 4 bases; unmatched bases: 5. CDR1 is SGDLS, CDR2 YYNGEE, per germline. This CDR3 has 15 residues. Written as DNA, the CDR3 is TGTGCCAGCAGCGTAGGGGGCGGGGGGGCTTACGAGCAGTACTTC. This sequence encodes CASSVGGGGAYEQYF.

V and J are TRBV9 and TRBJ2-4; 11 positions match TRBD2. Germline V lookup: CDR1 SGDLS, CDR2 YYNGEE. This CDR3 contains 16 residues. Trimming took 0 bases from V and 8 from J; bases not matched to a gene: 7. This CDR3 reads CASSVGSTSGVHIQYF. For the CDR3, the DNA is TGTGCCAGCAGCGTAGGATCGACTAGCGGGGTACACATTCAGTACTTC.

The chain carries TRBV9 and TRBJ2-3; 8 bases are shared with TRBD1. Germline loops: CDR1 SGDLS, CDR2 YYNGEE. The CDR3 is 12 residues long. V was pared by 0 bases and J by 10 bases, with 1 base of the junction left unmatched. The CDR3 region is CASSVGTGPQYF. Here the CDR3 DNA reads TGTGCCAGCAGCGTAGGGACAGGGCCGCAGTATTTT.